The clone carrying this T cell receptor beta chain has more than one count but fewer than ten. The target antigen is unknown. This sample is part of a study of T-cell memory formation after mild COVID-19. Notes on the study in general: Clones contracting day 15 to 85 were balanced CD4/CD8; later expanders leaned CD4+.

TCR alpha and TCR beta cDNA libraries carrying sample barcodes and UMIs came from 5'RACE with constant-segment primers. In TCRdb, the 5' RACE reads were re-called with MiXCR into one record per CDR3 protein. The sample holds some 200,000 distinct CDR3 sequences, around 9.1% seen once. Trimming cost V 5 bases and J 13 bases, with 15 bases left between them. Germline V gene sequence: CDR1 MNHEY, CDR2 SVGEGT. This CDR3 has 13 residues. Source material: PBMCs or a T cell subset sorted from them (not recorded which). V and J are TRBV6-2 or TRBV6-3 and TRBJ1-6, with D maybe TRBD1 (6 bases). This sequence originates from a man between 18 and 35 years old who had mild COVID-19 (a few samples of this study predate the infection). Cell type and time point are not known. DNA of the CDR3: TGTGCCAGCAGTATCCTGACCGGGGGCCCCCTCCACTTT. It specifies CASSILTGGPLHF.